One and the same sample provided the 32 T cell receptor beta chains below, sequenced in a study of blood T cell repertoires in COVID-19 (dated by TCRdb to about 2020). Library generation was performed with the immunoSEQ multiplex PCR assay. Sourced from immuneACCESS, this table was stored by TCRdb with only in-frame sequences that have V and J called. A share of the clones is absent; for the studies checked, an unresolved V gene accounts for under half, and the remainder has no known explanation. Present in this sample are 45,000 or so clones, roughly nine tenths of which were seen just once. The ten largest account for around 25% of the sample. Specimen: peripheral blood. The source of these receptors is a woman over 75 in a cohort sampled during active or convalescent COVID-19.

This clone was observed once. The rearrangement uses TRBV2 and TRBJ2-2; 10 bases map to TRBD2. Germline CDR1 SNHLY, CDR2 FYNNEI. With 3 bases clipped from V and 6 bases from J, the junction kept 7 bases outside the gene matches. The CDR3 loop spans 16 amino acids. The CDR3 loop reads CASSDSGLAGAGELFF. CDR3 bases: TGTGCCAGCAGTGACTCGGGGCTAGCGGGAGCCGGGGAGCTGTTTTTT.

The chain uses TRBV4-2 and TRBJ2-3; 14 positions match TRBD2. This CDR3 region has 19 residues. Germline V lookup: CDR1 LGHNA, CDR2 YNFKEQ. V lost 1 base and J lost 1; bases outside the gene matches: 7. For the CDR3, the DNA is TGTGCCAGCAGCCAAGCCGGACTAGCGGGAGGACTCGGCACAGATACGCAGTATTTT. Protein product: CASSQAGLAGGLGTDTQYF.

This chain joins TRBV27 and TRBJ2-2, with D possibly TRBD1 on 5 matching bases. Per germline, CDR1 MNHEY and CDR2 SMNVEV (reference sequence). The length of the CDR3 is 14 residues. The V and J ends lost 3 bases and 6 bases respectively, with 11 bases between them. This CDR3 is CASSFQGRAGELFF. The CDR3 bases are TGTGCCAGCAGTTTTCAGGGCCGGGCCGGGGAGCTGTTTTTT.

V gene TRBV30 combines with J gene TRBJ2-7; tentatively, D is TRBD1 (5 bases). CDR1 is GTSNPN, CDR2 SVGIG, per germline (reference sequence). The CDR3 spans 13 residues. Trimming took 2 bases from V and 6 from J, leaving 14 bases between them. The CDR3 protein is CAWSTPWGAEQYF. DNA of the CDR3: TGTGCCTGGAGTACCCCCTGGGGCGCCGAGCAGTACTTC.

The J gene is TRBJ1-5, the V gene TRBV6-2 or TRBV6-3; 8 bases agree with TRBD1. CDR3 length: 13 residues. Unmatched junction bases numbered 2, after V lost 4 bases and J lost 6 bases. Germline V gene lookup returns CDR1 MNHEY and CDR2 SVGEGT. The CDR3 loop reads CASSWTGFQPQHF. CDR3 coding DNA: TGTGCCAGCAGTTGGACAGGGTTTCAGCCCCAGCATTTT.

The chain joins TRBV4-2 to TRBJ2-3; the D gene is possibly TRBD1 (6 bases). V was clipped by 1 base and J by 0 bases, with 14 bases between them. The CDR3 is made up of 17 amino acids. Germline assignment: CDR1 LGHNA and CDR2 YNFKEQ. CDR3 nucleotide sequence: TGTGCCAGCAGCCAAGGCCAGGGGTCCCCTAGCACAGATACGCAGTATTTT. This sequence encodes CASSQGQGSPSTDTQYF.

This chain joins TRBV7-9 and TRBJ1-5; 12 bases align to TRBD1. Trimming removed 5 bases from V and 6 bases from J; junction bases left unmatched: 11. The CDR3 is made up of 17 amino acids. Germline values: CDR1 SEHNR, CDR2 FQNEAQ (reference sequence). Written as DNA, the CDR3 is TGTGCCAGCAGCGACGTAGACGGGACAGGGGGCGGTCAGCCCCAGCATTTT. Protein product: CASSDVDGTGGGQPQHF.

The chain couples TRBV4-2 to TRBJ2-5; TRBD1 agrees at 12 bases. Germline V gene lookup returns CDR1 LGHNA and CDR2 YNFKEQ. The CDR3 is 16 amino acids. Unmatched junction bases numbered 5, after V lost 1 base and J lost 5 bases. In DNA form, the CDR3 reads TGTGCCAGCAGCCAAGGGGGACAGGGGGCTTGGGAGACCCAGTACTTC. Translating gives CASSQGGQGAWETQYF.

CDR3 in amino acids: CACQGDSYGYTF. The CDR3, as DNA: TGTGCCTGCCAAGGGGATAGCTATGGCTACACCTTC. The V call is TRBV30, the J call TRBJ1-2; maybe TRBD1 (5 bases). This CDR3 has 12 residues. The V gene's germline CDR1 is GTSNPN and CDR2 SVGIG (reference sequence). V lost 6 bases to trimming and J lost 4 bases, with 12 bases between them.

This chain links TRBV7-9 with TRBJ2-7; D might be TRBD2 (7 bases). In germline, CDR1 is SEHNR, CDR2 FQNEAQ (reference sequence). Trimming left V 2 bases short and J 3 bases short, with 11 bases between. There are 14 residues in the CDR3. The CDR3 sequence: CASSLLGGHYEQYF. The DNA of the CDR3 is TGTGCCAGCAGCTTATTGGGGGGGCACTACGAGCAGTACTTC.

V usage is TRBV5-5 and J usage is TRBJ2-1; 12 bases agree with TRBD2. CDR1 is SGHKS and CDR2 is YYEKEE in the germline V gene (reference sequence). The CDR3 is 20 amino acids. J gave up 3 bases and V 5 bases, and 18 bases lay outside the gene matches. CDR3 in amino acids: CASSSLALSSGRAHYNEQFF. CDR3 sequence (DNA): TGTGCCAGCAGTTCATTGGCCCTGTCTAGCGGGAGGGCCCACTACAATGAGCAGTTCTTC.

This chain links TRBV12-3 or TRBV12-4 with TRBJ1-1, with no clear D. CDR3 size: 13 residues. Trimming took off 5 bases at V and 3 bases at J, with 10 bases between the two ends. The chain's CDR3 is CASSPTEYTEAFF. CDR3 nucleotide sequence: TGTGCCAGCAGTCCTACAGAGTACACTGAAGCTTTCTTT.

This clone was counted only a few times. The chain recombines TRBV24-1 with TRBJ2-2; D not certain. V lost 5 bases and J 8 bases, leaving 8 bases between the germline ends. The CDR3 totals 12 residues. CDR1 is KGHDR and CDR2 is SFDVKD in the germline V gene. DNA for the CDR3: TGTGCCACCAGTGTTGGGCTAGGGGAGCTGTTTTTT. Amino acid sequence: CATSVGLGELFF.

The rearrangement links TRBV2 to TRBJ2-7; possibly TRBD1 for D (5 bases). Trimming removed 6 bases from V and 4 bases from J, with 10 bases in between. This CDR3 region has 12 residues. The germline V gene encodes CDR1 SNHLY and CDR2 FYNNEI. The CDR3 sequence is CASRGDSYEQYF. The CDR3, as DNA: TGTGCCAGCAGAGGAGACAGTTACGAGCAGTACTTC.

J is TRBJ2-1 and V is TRBV3-1 (or the pseudogene TRBV3-2); D possibly corresponds to TRBD2 (6 bases). The V gene's germline CDR1 is LGHDT and CDR2 YNNKEL (reference sequence). CDR3 size: 14 residues. The germline V and J ends were trimmed by 4 bases and 6 bases, with 13 bases remaining between them. CDR3 region: CASSRPSEANEQFF. In DNA form, the CDR3 reads TGTGCCAGCAGCCGGCCTAGCGAGGCCAATGAGCAGTTCTTC.

CDR3 in amino acids: CASSPPGGTNQPQHF. CDR3 in DNA: TGTGCCAGCAGTCCCCCCGGCGGGACTAATCAGCCCCAGCATTTT. This rearrangement joins TRBV28 to TRBJ1-5, with D maybe TRBD1 (5 bases). The CDR3 is 15 amino acids. The V gene's germline CDR1 is MDHEN and CDR2 SYDVKM. The V and J ends lost 5 bases and 4 bases respectively, with 15 bases between them.

V usage is TRBV25-1 and J usage is TRBJ1-1, with a weak D call TRBD1 (5 bases). The CDR3 runs to 15 residues. The V end lost 3 bases, the J end lost 4 bases, and 15 bases lay between the germline ends. In germline, CDR1 is MGHDK, CDR2 SYGVNS. CDR3 bases: TGTGCCAGCAGTGAGCCGGGGGATGGTAGCACTGAAGCTTTCTTT. Translation gives CASSEPGDGSTEAFF.

The V and J genes are TRBV27 and TRBJ2-7, with D possibly being TRBD2 (5 bases). The CDR3 sequence is 13 residues long. CDR1 and CDR2 (germline): MNHEY, SMNVEV (reference sequence). V was cut by 5 bases and J by 3 bases, with 11 bases left in between. The CDR3 reads CASSLAHGYEQYF. As DNA, the CDR3 is TGTGCCAGCAGTCTAGCCCACGGCTACGAGCAGTACTTC.

This chain joins TRBV7-9 and TRBJ1-2, with 7 bases identical to TRBD1. V lost 5 bases to trimming and J lost 6 bases; unmatched junction nucleotides: 12. There are 15 residues in the CDR3. Per germline, CDR1 SEHNR and CDR2 FQNEAQ (reference sequence). The chain's CDR3 is CASSPRGAGGHGYTF. The CDR3 DNA reads as TGTGCCAGCAGCCCCCGGGGTGCAGGGGGGCATGGCTACACCTTC.

The V gene is TRBV29-1, the J gene TRBJ2-3; TRBD2 matches 14 bases. Unmatched junction bases numbered 5, after V lost 4 bases and J lost 5 bases. CDR3 size: 15 residues. Germline V gene data show CDR1 as SQVTM and CDR2 as ANQGSEA. CDR3 sequence reads: CSVGGTSGSVDTQYF. For the CDR3, the DNA is TGCAGCGTTGGGGGGACTAGCGGGAGTGTAGATACGCAGTATTTT.

The gene calls are TRBV7-8 and TRBJ2-5, with D unclear. V was pared by 3 bases and J by 3 bases, with 8 bases between. The CDR3 totals 13 residues. Looked up from germline, CDR1 is SGHVS and CDR2 is FQNEAQ. The CDR3, as DNA: TGTGCCAGCAGCTTCGGCGGTGAAGAGACCCAGTACTTC. The encoded protein is CASSFGGEETQYF.

The gene calls are TRBV7-8 and TRBJ1-1; 10 nucleotides agree with TRBD1. The CDR3 is 14 amino acids. With V trimmed by 5 bases and J by 5 bases, 5 bases remained unmatched. Germline values: CDR1 SGHVS, CDR2 FQNEAQ. This CDR3 is CASSLSDRGTEAFF. DNA of the CDR3: TGTGCCAGCAGCCTATCGGACAGGGGGACTGAAGCTTTCTTT.

This chain connects TRBV13 to TRBJ2-3; D gene unclear. The CDR3 loop spans 14 amino acids. From germline, CDR1 is PRHDT and CDR2 FYEKMQ (reference sequence). The V gene lost 5 bases and the J gene lost 5 bases, with 14 bases spanning the gap. CDR3 DNA sequence: TGTGCCAGCAGCCGCACAAATTTGGTAGATACGCAGTATTTT. Amino acids: CASSRTNLVDTQYF.

The CDR3 sequence: CATSDPGQGAGELFF. CDR3 DNA sequence: TGTGCCACCAGTGATCCGGGACAGGGGGCCGGGGAGCTGTTTTTT. This chain connects TRBV24-1 to TRBJ2-2; 11 bases match TRBD1. This CDR3 is built from 15 residues. CDR1 is KGHDR, CDR2 SFDVKD, per germline. Losses at the gene ends were 3 bases for V and 6 bases for J; bases not matched to a gene: 2.

This chain connects TRBV7-9 to TRBJ1-1; TRBD1 might be the D (5 bases). Germline lookup yields CDR1 SEHNR and CDR2 FQNEAQ (reference sequence). This CDR3 is built from 13 residues. Trimming stripped 7 bases from V and 1 base from J, with 10 bases between. CDR3 in DNA: TGTGCCAGCACTAGTCAGGGGAACACTGAAGCTTTCTTT. Its translation is CASTSQGNTEAFF.

The CDR3 loop is CASSRDRGEKLFF. CDR3 DNA: TGTGCCAGCAGCCGCGACAGGGGGGAAAAACTGTTTTTT. The chain employs TRBV7-2 and TRBJ1-4, with 9 bases identical to TRBD1. The germline V gene has CDR1 SGHTA and CDR2 FQGNSA. CDR3 length equals 13 residues. The V gene end was trimmed by 5 bases and the J gene end by 8 bases; junction bases not matched to a gene: 3.

The chain has TRBV28 and TRBJ1-2, with a possible D match to TRBD1 (5 bases). This CDR3 spans 14 amino acids. V was cut by 3 bases and J by 6 bases, with 14 bases left in between. Germline V CDR1 and CDR2: MDHEN, SYDVKM. The CDR3 nucleotides are TGTGCCAGCAGTTTCCCAGGGATGGCCCATGGCTACACCTTC. Its protein is CASSFPGMAHGYTF.

This clone occurred a few times. The rearrangement uses TRBV6-6 and TRBJ1-2; D unclear. The CDR3 runs to 12 residues. Germline V CDR1 and CDR2: MNHNY, SVGAGI (reference sequence). Trimming left V 0 bases short and J 7 bases short, with 6 bases between. In DNA form, the CDR3 reads TGTGCCAGCAGTTACTCGAGGAGTGGCTACACCTTC. As protein: CASSYSRSGYTF.

The genes are TRBV11-3 and TRBJ1-2, with 9 bases lining up with TRBD1. Germline assignment: CDR1 SGHNT and CDR2 YENEEA. The junction had 17 bases not matched to a gene; V was cut back by 3 bases and J by 9 bases. The CDR3 is 17 amino acids. The CDR3 coding sequence is TGTGCCAGCAGCTTCCTTACCGGGCTTACAGGGGGCAGCAGCTACACCTTC. Residues: CASSFLTGLTGGSSYTF.

In its sample, this clone was seen once. The CDR3 nucleotides are TGTGCCAGCAGCCGAAGGGACAGGGTGGGAGAGACCCAGTACTTC. Translated, it gives CASSRRDRVGETQYF. This chain joins TRBV7-6 and TRBJ2-5; TRBD1 aligns across 9 bases. Germline trimming cut 5 bases from V and 4 bases from J; bases unmatched to any gene: 8. The CDR3 runs 15 residues. In germline, CDR1 is SGHVS, CDR2 FNYEAQ. Supplemented by reference TRBV7-6 and TRBJ2-5, the full variable domain reads GAGVSQSPRYKVTKRGQDVALRCDPISGHVSLYWYRQALGQGPEFLTYFNYEAQQDKSGLPNDRFSAERPEGSISTLTIQRTEQRDSAMYRCASSRRDRVGETQYFGPGTRLLVL.

The V gene is TRBV24-1, the J gene TRBJ2-7; TRBD1 matches at 7 bases. This CDR3 spans 15 amino acids. The ends lost 3 bases at V and 7 bases at J; junction bases unmatched: 11. Germline CDR1 and CDR2: KGHDR and SFDVKD. The CDR3 reads CATSDRQGLTGEQYF. Written as DNA, the CDR3 is TGTGCCACCAGTGATCGACAGGGTCTTACGGGGGAGCAGTACTTC.

The CDR3 sequence is CASSPQGNVANTGELFF. In DNA form, the CDR3 reads TGTGCCAGCAGCCCGCAGGGGAACGTTGCGAACACCGGGGAGCTGTTTTTT. This chain uses TRBV7-2 with TRBJ2-2, with D possibly matching TRBD1 (6 bases). The CDR3 loop spans 17 amino acids. The V end was cut by 5 bases, the J end by 0 bases, with 16 bases between. Germline assignment: CDR1 SGHTA and CDR2 FQGNSA.